The rows below give T cell receptor beta chains drawn from one sample of a study of T cells in Graves' hyperthyroidism and ophthalmopathy. MiXCR was run by TCRdb on the multiplex PCR reads, yielding one entry per CDR3 protein. Among around 340,000 distinct CDR3 sequences listed, roughly 18% were seen once. Source material: blood. The receptors stem from a woman aged 45-65 years with Graves' hyperthyroidism. CDR3s include the opening cysteine and the closing phenylalanine or tryptophan. The order of the fields is D gene, clone size, CDR3 length, V gene, J gene, CDR3 DNA, CDR3 protein. The D gene is left open where the match is weak. Clone size is stated in some rows and not others, as once, few, many or a class when expanded.

TRBD2	-	17	TRBV6-4	TRBJ2-5	TGTGCCAGCATCAGTAGCCTAGCGGGAGGGCAACGAGAGACCCAGTACTTC	CASISSLAGGQRETQYF
-	few	13	TRBV7-3	TRBJ2-5	TGTGCCAGCAGCTTAAACGCACAAGAGACCCAGTACTTC	CASSLNAQETQYF
TRBD1	many	14	TRBV18	TRBJ1-2	TGTGCCAGCTCGACAGGGAGAGCTAACTATGGCTACACCTTC	CASSTGRANYGYTF
TRBD1	-	14	TRBV10-3	TRBJ1-2	TGTGCCATCAGTGGACAGGGTGAGGGCTATGGCTACACCTTC	CAISGQGEGYGYTF
-	few	15	TRBV18	TRBJ2-1	TGTGCCAGCTCACTGGGAGACGGGGTCTACAATGAGCAGTTCTTC	CASSLGDGVYNEQFF
-	few	16	TRBV7-9	TRBJ2-5	TGTGCCAGCAGCTTACCCGGGACCCTGACGGGGGAGACCCAGTACTTC	CASSLPGTLTGETQYF
-	-	15	TRBV20-1	TRBJ2-2	TGCAGTGCTAAAACTAGTACCCGAGGCACCGGGGAGCTGTTTTTT	CSAKTSTRGTGELFF
-	-	13	TRBV4-2	TRBJ2-3	TGTGCCAGCAGCCGCCGCCTGGAGGATACGCAGTATTTT	CASSRRLEDTQYF
-	many	13	TRBV27	TRBJ1-5	TGTGCCAGCAGTCTCTTAGCGAATCAGCCCCAGCATTTT	CASSLLANQPQHF
-	few	13	TRBV5-8	TRBJ1-2	TGTGCCAGCAGCTTTCGTTCAGGGGACGGCTACACCTTC	CASSFRSGDGYTF
-	-	15	TRBV28	TRBJ2-4	TGTGCCAGCAGCGGGACCGGCAGGGCCAAAAACATTCAGTACTTC	CASSGTGRAKNIQYF
TRBD2	-	16	TRBV7-9	TRBJ2-1	TGTGCCAGCAGTTATATAGCGGGAGGCTCCTACAATGAGCAGTTCTTC	CASSYIAGGSYNEQFF
-	-	13	TRBV30	TRBJ2-7	TGTGCCTCAGCCTCGAAGGACGGTTACGAGCAGTACTTC	CASASKDGYEQYF
-	many	13	TRBV6-1	TRBJ1-4	TGTGCCAGCAGAAACAGGGACGCGGAAAAACTGTTTTTT	CASRNRDAEKLFF
-	many	14	TRBV3-1	TRBJ2-5	TGTGCCAGCAGCCATACAGGGAAGGGCGAGACCCAGTACTTC	CASSHTGKGETQYF
TRBD2	many	15	TRBV10-3	TRBJ2-7	TGTGCCACCCTCGGAGGGCGGGAGGTCTCCTACGAGCAGTACTTC	CATLGGREVSYEQYF
TRBD1	-	16	TRBV5-1	TRBJ1-1	TGCGCCAGCAGCTTGGCCAGGCAGGGGGAAGGAACTGAAGCTTTCTTT	CASSLARQGEGTEAFF
-	few	15	TRBV15	TRBJ2-5	TGTGCCACCAGCAGAGGGGCAGGGACGGCAGAGACCCAGTACTTC	CATSRGAGTAETQYF
TRBD2	few	18	TRBV7-2	TRBJ2-5	TGTGCCAGCAGCTTAGCCGTAGCGGGAGGGAGCTATCAAGAGACCCAGTACTTC	CASSLAVAGGSYQETQYF
-	-	15	TRBV29-1	TRBJ2-1	TGCAGCGTTGAAGGGCAGGGGTCCCCTCACAATGAGCAGTTCTTC	CSVEGQGSPHNEQFF
-	few	13	TRBV6-5	TRBJ1-1	TGTGCCAGCAGTTACAGCGAAGGGACTGAAGCTTTCTTT	CASSYSEGTEAFF
-	many	18	TRBV20-1	TRBJ2-1	TGCAGTGCTAGCCCGATAAATTCGACAGGATATAGGTTGTCGGAGCAGTTCTTC	CSASPINSTGYRLSEQFF
-	-	14	TRBV12-3/TRBV12-4	TRBJ2-2	TGTGCCGAACTCTCGGAGGGGACCACCGGGGAGCTGTTTTTT	CAELSEGTTGELFF
TRBD1	many	16	TRBV28	TRBJ1-5	TGTGCCAGCAGTTTATGGCAGGGGGGCAGCAATCAGCCCCAGCATTTT	CASSLWQGGSNQPQHF
-	many	11	TRBV18	TRBJ2-7	TGTGCCAGCTCAGGCCTGTCGGAGCAGTACTTC	CASSGLSEQYF
-	-	14	TRBV6-2/TRBV6-3	TRBJ1-4	TGTGCCAGCAGTTACACACAGGGAAGCGAAAAACTGTTTTTT	CASSYTQGSEKLFF
TRBD2	few	16	TRBV2	TRBJ2-5	TGTGCCAGCAGTGAATCGGGGACTAGCACCTTATGGGCCCAGTACTTC	CASSESGTSTLWAQYF
TRBD1	-	15	TRBV28	TRBJ1-5	TGTGCCAGCAGTTCTACAGGGGCCCCGGAACAGCCCCAGCATTTT	CASSSTGAPEQPQHF
-	many	14	TRBV28	TRBJ1-5	TGTGCCAGCAGTTCACCAGGGCTGGGTCAGCCCCAGCATTTT	CASSSPGLGQPQHF
TRBD2	many	14	TRBV12-3/TRBV12-4	TRBJ2-5	TGTGCCAGCAGTCCCGGGACTAGCAAAGAGACCCAGTACTTC	CASSPGTSKETQYF
-	few	10	TRBV29-1	TRBJ2-1	TGCAGCGTGAGGGGCTACGAGCAGTTCTTC	CSVRGYEQFF
TRBD1	-	13	TRBV12-3/TRBV12-4	TRBJ2-7	TGTGCCAGCAGCCTAGGACAGGGCGCCGAGCAGTACTTC	CASSLGQGAEQYF
-	many	12	TRBV3-1	TRBJ2-1	TGTGCCAGCAGCCAGGGCTACAATGAGCAGTTCTTC	CASSQGYNEQFF
TRBD1	-	14	TRBV5-4	TRBJ2-4	TGTGCCAGCAGGCCGGACAGGGTATTAAACATTCAGTACTTC	CASRPDRVLNIQYF
TRBD1	few	18	TRBV29-1	TRBJ2-5	TGCAGCGTTGAAGGATTGGTAGGGACAGGGGCCCATCGGGAGACCCAGTACTTC	CSVEGLVGTGAHRETQYF
-	many	12	TRBV28	TRBJ1-1	TGTGCCAGCAGTCCGGACATCGCGGAAGCTTTCTTT	CASSPDIAEAFF
-	many	13	TRBV6-5	TRBJ2-1	TGTGCCAGCAGTTACGGGAACTACAATGAGCAGTTCTTC	CASSYGNYNEQFF
-	few	17	TRBV4-1	TRBJ2-3	TGCGCCAGCAGCCAAGATTCCCCCGGGGGGCGCGGAGATACGCAGTATTTT	CASSQDSPGGRGDTQYF
TRBD2	-	12	TRBV28	TRBJ2-1	TGTGCCAGCAGCGACCAGCGGGGTGAGCAGTTCTTC	CASSDQRGEQFF
-	many	16	TRBV19	TRBJ2-5	TGTGCCAGTAGTATTCGGACGGGTGGCCGACAAGAGACCCAGTACTTC	CASSIRTGGRQETQYF
TRBD1	-	15	TRBV18	TRBJ2-1	TGTGCCAGCTCACCCCACCGGGACAGGGCCAATGAGCAGTTCTTC	CASSPHRDRANEQFF
TRBD2	-	15	TRBV4-1	TRBJ2-3	TGCGCCAGCAGCCAATTAGTAGCGGGAGGGGATACGCAGTATTTT	CASSQLVAGGDTQYF
-	few	13	TRBV6-1	TRBJ1-5	TGTGCCAGCAGGCCGGGGGTCAATCAGCCCCAGCATTTT	CASRPGVNQPQHF
-	-	13	TRBV28	TRBJ1-4	TGTGCCAGCAGTTTTCCTGGAGGGGAAAAACTGTTTTTT	CASSFPGGEKLFF
TRBD2	many	16	TRBV28	TRBJ2-1	TGTGCCACGACCCCGTCTCAAGCGGGATATGACAATGAGCAGTTCTTC	CATTPSQAGYDNEQFF
-	-	13	TRBV30	TRBJ1-2	TGTGCCTGGAGTGTAAATACGTACTATGGCTACACCTTC	CAWSVNTYYGYTF
-	few	14	TRBV27	TRBJ1-1	TGTGCCAGCAGTTTAACAGGGCTGTACACTGAAGCTTTCTTT	CASSLTGLYTEAFF
-	few	15	TRBV19	TRBJ1-1	TGTGCCAGTAGTATGTTTATAGGCGGGGACACTGAAGCTTTCTTT	CASSMFIGGDTEAFF
TRBD2	few	14	TRBV6-1	TRBJ2-1	TGTGCCACCAGACTAGCGGGGTACAACAATGAGCAGTTCTTC	CATRLAGYNNEQFF
TRBD1	-	15	TRBV5-5	TRBJ2-5	TGTGCCAGCAGCTTGGCGACAGGGGGCTTAGAGACCCAGTACTTC	CASSLATGGLETQYF
-	few	15	TRBV11-1	TRBJ2-1	TGTGCCAGCAGCTTAGAGGGCGAGAACTACAATGAGCAGTTCTTC	CASSLEGENYNEQFF